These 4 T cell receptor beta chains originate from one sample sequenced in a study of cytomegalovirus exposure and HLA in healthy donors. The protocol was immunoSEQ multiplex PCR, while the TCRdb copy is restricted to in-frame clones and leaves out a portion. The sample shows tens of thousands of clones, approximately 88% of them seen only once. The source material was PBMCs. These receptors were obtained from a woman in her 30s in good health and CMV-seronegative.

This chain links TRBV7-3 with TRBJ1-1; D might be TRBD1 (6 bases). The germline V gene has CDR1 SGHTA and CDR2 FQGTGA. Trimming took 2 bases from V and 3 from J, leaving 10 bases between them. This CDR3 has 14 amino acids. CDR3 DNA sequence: TGTGCCAGCAGCTTACGGGGGGCTGACACTGAAGCTTTCTTT. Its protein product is CASSLRGADTEAFF.

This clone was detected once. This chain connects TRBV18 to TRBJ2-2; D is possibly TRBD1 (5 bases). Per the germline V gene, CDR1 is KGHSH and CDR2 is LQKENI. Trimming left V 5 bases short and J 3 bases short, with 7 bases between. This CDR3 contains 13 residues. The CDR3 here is CASSSTDTGELFF. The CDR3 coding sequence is TGTGCCAGCTCATCGACAGACACCGGGGAGCTGTTTTTT.

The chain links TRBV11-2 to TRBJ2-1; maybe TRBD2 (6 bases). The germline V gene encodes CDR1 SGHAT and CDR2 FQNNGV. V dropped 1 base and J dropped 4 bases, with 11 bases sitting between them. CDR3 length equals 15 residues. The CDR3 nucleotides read TGTGCCAGCAGCTTAGCCAGCGGGCAGTACAATGAGCAGTTCTTC. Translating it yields CASSLASGQYNEQFF.

The CDR3, as DNA: TGCGCCAGCAGCTTGACGAACGGAGGCTCCCAAGAGACCCAGTACTTC. Translated, it gives CASSLTNGGSQETQYF. J is TRBJ2-5 and V is TRBV5-1, with D perhaps TRBD2 (5 bases). The CDR3 runs to 16 residues. Germline CDR1 SGHRS, CDR2 YFSETQ. The ends were cut back, 1 base at V and 1 base at J, with 14 bases in the middle.